This entry lists 19 T cell receptor beta chains sequenced from one sample in a study of esophageal squamous cell carcinoma under preoperative chemotherapy. Time point given: before preoperative PTX-NDP chemotherapy. MiXCR, run by TCRdb on the PCR reads, gives a single entry per CDR3 protein. Seen here are 15,000 or so distinct CDR3 sequences, 48% observed once, and the top ten hold around 29%. This sample was taken from a patient given preoperative chemotherapy. Every receptor here comes from a human donor with esophageal squamous cell carcinoma. The donor label of this sample is uncertain.

The V and J genes are TRBV7-2 and TRBJ2-4, with D uncertain. Between the trimmed V and J ends, which lost 8 bases and 13 bases, there was a span of 30 bases. This CDR3 spans 16 amino acids. Germline CDR1 and CDR2: SGHTA and FQGNSA. CDR3 coding DNA: TGTGCCAGCCGCCCGCGGCAGCTGGGAAGCAAAAATACGCAGTACTTC. Protein: CASRPRQLGSKNTQYF.

This clonotype is categorized as medium-sized. The chain is built from TRBV7-3 and TRBJ2-3; TRBD2 agrees at 11 bases. The CDR3 loop spans 15 amino acids. CDR1 is SGHTA, CDR2 FQGTGA, per germline. The ends lost 5 bases at V and 0 bases at J; junction bases unmatched: 1. This CDR3 reads CASSRLAGSTDTQYF. CDR3 nucleotides: TGTGCCAGCAGCCGACTAGCGGGAAGCACAGATACGCAGTATTTT.

As to this clonotype: Its ends do not fully match the called genes, so a read error is possible. The V gene is TRBV11-1, the J gene TRBJ2-4; D could derive from TRBD1 or TRBD2 (5 bases each). CDR3 length equals 16 residues. Per the germline V gene, CDR1 is SGHAT and CDR2 is FQDESV (reference sequence). CDR3 DNA sequence: TGTGCCAGCAGCTTAACCTACTCGAGGGACCAAAACATCCAGTACTTC. It yields the protein CASSLTYSRDQNIQYF. The complete variable domain, with remaining parts taken from reference TRBV11-1 and TRBJ2-4, reads EAEVAQSPRYKITEKSQAVAFWCDPISGHATLYWYRQILGQGPELLVQFQDESVVDDSQLPKDRFSAERLKGVDSTLKIQPAELGDSAMYLCASSLTYSRDQNIQYFGAGTRLSVL.

The rearrangement uses TRBV7-2 and TRBJ2-5, with 11 bases that match TRBD2. The CDR3 has 16 residues. CDR1 is SGHTA and CDR2 is FQGNSA in the germline V gene. V dropped 1 base and J dropped 4; count of bases not matched to a gene: 5. The CDR3 DNA follows: TGTGCCAGCAGCTTAGTAACTAGCGGGGGAGGAGAGACCCAGTACTTC. Its protein is CASSLVTSGGGETQYF.

This clonotype showed up just once. The chain uses TRBV5-6 and TRBJ2-5, with 10 bases aligning to TRBD2. The DNA matches TRBJ2-7 better at its end, which makes the J call doubtful. The germline gives CDR1 SGHDT, CDR2 YYEEEE. This CDR3 has 14 residues. The CDR3: CASSSLAGVYEQYF. The CDR3 DNA reads TGTGCCAGCAGCTCGCTAGCGGGAGTCTACGAGCAGTACTTC.

V usage is TRBV7-3 and J usage is TRBJ2-3; D perhaps matches TRBD2 (6 bases). With the DNA end fitting TRBJ2-7 better, the J assignment may be wrong. CDR3 length: 15 residues. Germline V gene lookup returns CDR1 SGHTA and CDR2 FQGTGA. The CDR3 nucleotides read TGTGCCAGCGGCGCCGCGGGCGGGGAGAAAGATACGCAGTACTTC. Translated: CASGAAGGEKDTQYF.

Worth noting for this clonotype: A junction boundary mismatches the germline segment, possibly from a read error. The chain carries TRBV7-6 and TRBJ2-2; the D is unclear. The germline V gene has CDR1 SGHVS and CDR2 FNYEAQ. CDR3 length equals 13 residues. The CDR3 nucleotides are TGTGCCAGCAGCTTAGAGAACGCCGGGGAGCTGTTTTTT. It translates to CASSLENAGELFF.

The chain couples TRBV6-4 to TRBJ2-3; no definite D call. With the DNA end fitting TRBJ2-4 better, the J assignment may be wrong. The CDR3 spans 13 residues. CDR1 is MRHNA and CDR2 is SNTAGT in the germline V gene. The CDR3 protein is CASSQGATDTQYF. The CDR3 DNA reads as TGTGCCAGCAGTCAAGGTGCCACAGATACTCAGTACTTC.

This clonotype was seen ten or more times. The rearrangement links TRBV6-5 to TRBJ2-2, with D possibly being TRBD1 (6 bases). Trimming pared 4 bases from V and 4 bases from J, leaving 16 bases between. The CDR3 extends over 16 amino acids. From germline, CDR1 is MNHEY and CDR2 SVGAGI. CDR3 nucleotide sequence: TGTGCCAGCAGTTGGTATGGGACATCTTCCACCGGGGAGCTGTTTTTT. Translation gives CASSWYGTSSTGELFF.

Regarding this clonotype: At one boundary the junction diverges from the germline segment, which might be a read error. The chain has TRBV7-2 and TRBJ2-4, with unresolved D. This CDR3 is built from 12 residues. Germline assignment: CDR1 SGHTA and CDR2 FQGNSA. Written as DNA, the CDR3 is TGTGCCAGCAGTTTTCCCAAAGACACGCAGTATTTC. Its protein product is CASSFPKDTQYF.

The chain uses TRBV7-2 and TRBJ2-3; D is perhaps TRBD2 (6 bases). The ends were cut back, 4 bases at V and 6 bases at J, with 17 bases in the middle. CDR3 length equals 15 residues. CDR1 is SGHTA and CDR2 is FQGNSA in the germline V gene. CDR3 nucleotides: TGTGCCAGCAGCTCACGGGGCTCCCGGGAGGATACGCAGTATTTT. Protein: CASSSRGSREDTQYF.

On this clonotype: At one end, the junction sequence differs from germline, possibly due to a read error. The V gene is TRBV7-3, the J gene TRBJ2-4, with 8 bases that match TRBD2. CDR3 length: 15 amino acids. The germline V gene has CDR1 SGHTA and CDR2 FQGTGA. The CDR3 here is CASSAGRGAKDMQYF. The CDR3 DNA follows: TGTGCCAGCAGCGCGGGGCGGGGGGCCAAAGACATGCAGTATTTC.

This clonotype appeared once. The conserved final phenylalanine or tryptophan is absent from the CDR3, which likely points to a read error. The DNA is left out, because the CDR3 cannot be placed on it with certainty; the CDR3 is given as TCRdb lists it. The V and J genes are TRBV6-5 and TRBJ2-5; the table's TRBD2 call for D was not verified on the DNA. Germline assignment: CDR1 MNHEY and CDR2 SVGAGI. The CDR3 numbers 17 amino acids, ends counted. CDR3 residues: CASSYSRGGVGQATRYS.

As regards this clonotype: The junction and the germline gene differ at one end; a read error may be behind it. V gene TRBV7-3 combines with J gene TRBJ2-7; 8 bases agree with TRBD1. CDR3 length equals 15 residues. CDR1 SGHTA and CDR2 FQGTGA come from the germline V gene. The CDR3 sequence is CASSRTGTGAYVQTF. CDR3 in DNA: TGTGCCAGCAGCAGGACAGGGACTGGGGCCTACGTGCAGACTTTC.

CDR3 residues: CASKASGTASTDTQYF. DNA of the CDR3: TGTGCCAGCAAGGCTAGCGGAACCGCCTCCACAGATACGCAGTATTTT. The rearrangement links TRBV27 to TRBJ2-3, with TRBD2 matching 7 bases. Germline V gene lookup returns CDR1 MNHEY and CDR2 SMNVEV (reference sequence). CDR3 length: 16 residues. Trimming removed 7 bases from V and 2 bases from J; junction bases left unmatched: 12.

The rearrangement uses TRBV7-2 and TRBJ2-7; 7 nucleotides align to TRBD1. J lost 4 bases, V lost 5 bases, and 8 bases had no gene match. Germline CDR1 and CDR2: SGHTA and FQGNSA. This CDR3 has 14 amino acids. Here the CDR3 DNA reads TGTGCCAGCAGCCAACGGGACAGAGTATACGAGCAGTACTTC. Residues: CASSQRDRVYEQYF.

The gene calls are TRBV7-8 and TRBJ2-3; 9 nucleotides agree with TRBD2. The last part of the DNA fits TRBJ2-1 better; the J call may be wrong. The germline CDR1 and CDR2 sequences are SGHVS and FQNEAQ. The length of the CDR3 is 14 residues. In DNA, the CDR3 is TGTGCCAGCAGCTTAGTTCAGCGGGAGGTTGAGCAGTTCTTC. This encodes CASSLVQREVEQFF.

V is TRBV7-9 and J is TRBJ2-7; weak D call: TRBD2 (7 bases). Looked up from germline, CDR1 is SEHNR and CDR2 is FQNEAQ (reference sequence). The CDR3 extends over 14 amino acids. The V and J ends lost 5 bases and 3 bases respectively, with 14 bases between them. CDR3 in DNA: TGTGCCAGCAGCCCTAGCGGACAGATCTACGAGCAGTACTTC. Translated: CASSPSGQIYEQYF. The entire variable domain, with the rest obtained from reference TRBV7-9 and TRBJ2-7, is as follows: DTGVSQNPRHKITKRGQNVTFRCDPISEHNRLYWYRQTLGQGPEFLTYFQNEAQLEKSRLLSDRFSAERPKGSFSTLEIQRTEQGDSAMYLCASSPSGQIYEQYFGPGTRLTVT.

This chain joins TRBV7-3 and TRBJ2-1, with TRBD1 matching over 7 bases. The CDR3 length is 15 residues. V lost 2 bases, J lost 10 bases, and 11 bases stayed unmatched. Germline CDR1 reads SGHTA; CDR2 reads FQGTGA. As DNA, the CDR3 is TGTGCCAGCAGCTTAGGGGCAGGGGGTTCGGACGAGCAGTTCTTC. Translation: CASSLGAGGSDEQFF.